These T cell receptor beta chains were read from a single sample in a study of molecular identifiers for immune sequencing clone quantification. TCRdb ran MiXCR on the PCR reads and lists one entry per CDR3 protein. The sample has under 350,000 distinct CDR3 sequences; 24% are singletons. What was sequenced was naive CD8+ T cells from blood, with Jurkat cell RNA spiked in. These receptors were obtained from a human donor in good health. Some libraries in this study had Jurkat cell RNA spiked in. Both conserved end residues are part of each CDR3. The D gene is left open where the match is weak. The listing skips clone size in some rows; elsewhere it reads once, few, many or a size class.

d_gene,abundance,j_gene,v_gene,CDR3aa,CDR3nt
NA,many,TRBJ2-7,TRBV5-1,CASSLDGSSYEQYF,TGTGCCAGCAGCTTGGACGGAAGCTCCTACGAGCAGTACTTC
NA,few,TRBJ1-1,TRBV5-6,CASSLRSPGRSTEAFF,TGTGCCAGCAGCTTGCGGTCCCCAGGAAGGAGTACTGAAGCTTTCTTT
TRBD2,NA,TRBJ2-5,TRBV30,CAWTVAGTSGETQYF,TGTGCCTGGACCGTAGCCGGGACTAGCGGCGAGACCCAGTACTTC
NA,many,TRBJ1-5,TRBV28,CASSFRDGDQPQHF,TGTGCCAGCAGTTTTAGGGACGGTGATCAGCCCCAGCATTTT
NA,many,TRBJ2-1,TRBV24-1,CATSDWGPEGEQFF,TGTGCCACCAGTGATTGGGGACCCGAAGGGGAGCAGTTCTTC
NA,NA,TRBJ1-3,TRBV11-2,CASSLAFGGRDSGNTIYF,TGTGCCAGCAGCTTAGCCTTCGGGGGGCGCGACTCTGGAAACACCATATATTTT
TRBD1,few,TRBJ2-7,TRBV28,CASSNPGQNYYEQYF,TGTGCCAGCTCGAATCCGGGACAGAATTACTACGAGCAGTACTTC
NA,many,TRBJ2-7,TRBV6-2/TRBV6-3,CASSYSMSRSYEQYF,TGTGCCAGCAGTTACTCGATGTCTCGGTCATACGAGCAGTACTTC
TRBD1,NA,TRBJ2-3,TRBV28,CASSFGTGAGNTQYF,TGTGCCAGCAGTTTCGGGACAGGCGCCGGCAATACGCAGTATTTT
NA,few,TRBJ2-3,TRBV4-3,CASSQQGWTDTQYF,TGCGCCAGCAGCCAACAGGGTTGGACAGATACGCAGTATTTT
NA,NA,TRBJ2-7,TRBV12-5,CASGPPGSCEQYF,TGTGCTAGTGGCCCGCCGGGCTCCTGCGAGCAGTACTTC
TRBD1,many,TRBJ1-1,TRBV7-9,CASRRSGGATEAFF,TGTGCCAGCAGACGCTCAGGGGGAGCGACTGAAGCTTTCTTT
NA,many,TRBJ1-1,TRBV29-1,CSVVRGNTEAFF,TGCAGCGTTGTCAGGGGTAACACTGAAGCTTTCTTT
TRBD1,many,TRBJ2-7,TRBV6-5,CASSYGAAGGEEQYF,TGTGCCAGCAGTTACGGCGCCGCAGGGGGCGAGGAGCAGTACTTC
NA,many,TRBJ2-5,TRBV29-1,CSVEEPGGGAETQYF,TGCAGCGTTGAAGAGCCAGGGGGAGGGGCGGAGACCCAGTACTTC
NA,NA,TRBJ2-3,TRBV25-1,CASSGPAGTDTQYF,TGTGCCAGTTCCGGGCCTGCGGGCACAGATACGCAGTATTTT
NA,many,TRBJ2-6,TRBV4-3,CASSHSGANVLTF,TGTGCCAGCAGCCACTCTGGGGCCAACGTCCTGACTTTC
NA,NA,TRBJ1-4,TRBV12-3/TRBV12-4,CASSPSGVNEKLFF,TGTGCCAGCAGTCCCTCGGGTGTAAATGAAAAACTGTTTTTT
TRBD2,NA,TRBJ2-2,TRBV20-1,CSAEHPGLADINTGELFF,TGCAGTGCCGAACACCCGGGACTAGCGGACATCAACACCGGGGAGCTGTTTTTT
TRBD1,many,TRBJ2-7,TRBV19,CASSIGTGGSKFLYEQYF,TGTGCCAGTAGTATCGGGACAGGGGGAAGCAAATTTCTCTACGAGCAGTACTTC
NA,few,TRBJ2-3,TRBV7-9,CASSLVDGTQYF,TGTGCCAGCAGCTTAGTGGACGGGACGCAGTATTTT
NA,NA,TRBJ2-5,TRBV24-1,CATSQRSDDQEPQYF,TGTGCCACCAGCCAGCGGTCGGACGACCAAGAGCCCCAGTACTTC
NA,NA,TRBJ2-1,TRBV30,CAWSNSYYNEQFF,TGTGCCTGGAGCAATTCTTATTACAATGAGCAGTTCTTC
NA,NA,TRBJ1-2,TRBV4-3,CASSQEQGRSYGYTF,TGCGCCAGCAGCCAAGAGCAGGGACGGTCCTATGGCTACACCTTC
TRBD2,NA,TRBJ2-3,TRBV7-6,CAGSRRLAGTTDTQYF,TGTGCCGGCAGCCGAAGACTAGCGGGGACCACAGATACGCAGTATTTT
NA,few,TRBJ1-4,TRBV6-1,CASSDFTIATNEKLFF,TGTGCCAGCAGTGATTTTACGATTGCAACTAATGAAAAACTGTTTTTT
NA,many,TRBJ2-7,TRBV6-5,CASSYSSVLGQYF,TGTGCCAGCAGTTACTCTTCGGTTCTGGGGCAGTACTTC
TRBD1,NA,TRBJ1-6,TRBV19,CASSTGDRGEDSPLHF,TGTGCCAGTAGTACCGGGGACAGGGGCGAGGATTCACCCCTCCACTTT
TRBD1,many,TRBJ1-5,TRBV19,CASSLDRAQPQHF,TGTGCCAGTAGTTTGGACAGGGCTCAGCCCCAGCATTTT
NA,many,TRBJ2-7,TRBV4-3,CASSQGLPYEQYF,TGCGCCAGCAGCCAGGGGCTCCCCTACGAGCAGTACTTC
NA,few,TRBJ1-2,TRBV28,CASRSTGLAYGYTF,TGTGCCAGCAGATCTACAGGGCTGGCGTATGGCTACACCTTC
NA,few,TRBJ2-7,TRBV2,CASRRSGEKQYF,TGTGCCAGCAGACGCTCTGGGGAGAAGCAGTACTTC
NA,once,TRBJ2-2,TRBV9,CASSVGGNSGELFF,TGTGCCAGCAGCGTAGGCGGGAACTCCGGGGAGCTGTTTTTT
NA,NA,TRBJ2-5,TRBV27,CASSFTTGYQETQYF,TGTGCCAGCAGTTTTACCACCGGGTACCAAGAGACCCAGTACTTC
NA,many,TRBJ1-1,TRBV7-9,CASSLTEAFF,TGTGCCAGCAGCTTAACTGAAGCTTTCTTT
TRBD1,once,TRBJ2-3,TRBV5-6,CAGSPGTATDTQYF,TGTGCCGGCAGCCCAGGGACAGCGACAGATACGCAGTATTTT
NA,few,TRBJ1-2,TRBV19,CASSIRGVDFGYTF,TGTGCCAGTAGTATTAGGGGGGTCGATTTCGGCTACACCTTC
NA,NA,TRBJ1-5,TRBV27,CASSSRVLQPQHF,TGTGCCAGCAGTTCCAGGGTCCTTCAGCCCCAGCATTTT
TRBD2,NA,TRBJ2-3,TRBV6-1,CASSGLSGGHTDTQYF,TGTGCCAGCAGTGGACTTAGCGGGGGACACACAGATACGCAGTATTTT
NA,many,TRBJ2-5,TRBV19,CASSPAEPEETQYF,TGTGCCAGTAGTCCTGCTGAGCCGGAAGAGACCCAGTACTTC
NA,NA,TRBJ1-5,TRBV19,CASSIWGTNQPQHF,TGTGCCAGTAGTATCTGGGGCACCAATCAGCCCCAGCATTTT
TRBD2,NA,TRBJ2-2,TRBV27,CASSPTLAGVLNTGELFF,TGTGCCAGCAGTCCAACACTAGCGGGGGTCCTTAACACCGGGGAGCTGTTTTTT
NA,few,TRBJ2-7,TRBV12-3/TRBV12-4,CASGRGGWEQYF,TGTGCCAGCGGCCGAGGTGGTTGGGAGCAGTACTTC
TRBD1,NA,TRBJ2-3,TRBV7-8,CASSLTGFGTDTQYF,TGTGCCAGCAGCTTGACAGGGTTCGGGACAGATACGCAGTATTTT
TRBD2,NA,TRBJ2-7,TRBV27,CASRGLADAYEQYF,TGTGCCAGCAGGGGACTAGCGGATGCCTACGAGCAGTACTTC
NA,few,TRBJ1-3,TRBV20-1,CSAYPLLSSGNTIYF,TGCAGTGCTTATCCCCTCCTGTCCTCTGGAAACACCATATATTTT
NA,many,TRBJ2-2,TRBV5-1,CASSLGGSTNTGELFF,TGCGCCAGCAGCTTGGGGGGCTCAACGAACACCGGGGAGCTGTTTTTT
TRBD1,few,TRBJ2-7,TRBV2,CASSEGDRGKQYF,TGTGCCAGCAGTGAAGGGGACAGGGGTAAGCAGTACTTC
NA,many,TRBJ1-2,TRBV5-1,CASSFDSSQGNYYGYTF,TGCGCCAGCAGCTTTGACTCGTCCCAGGGAAATTACTATGGCTACACCTTC
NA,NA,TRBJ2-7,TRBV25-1,CASTPRPSPLEQYF,TGTGCCAGCACGCCACGGCCTAGCCCCTTGGAGCAGTACTTC
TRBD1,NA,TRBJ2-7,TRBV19,CASSTGGHEQYF,TGTGCCAGTAGTACAGGGGGCCACGAGCAGTACTTC
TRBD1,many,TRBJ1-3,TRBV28,CASSFSDRSSGNTIYF,TGTGCCAGCAGTTTTTCGGACAGGAGCTCTGGAAACACCATATATTTT